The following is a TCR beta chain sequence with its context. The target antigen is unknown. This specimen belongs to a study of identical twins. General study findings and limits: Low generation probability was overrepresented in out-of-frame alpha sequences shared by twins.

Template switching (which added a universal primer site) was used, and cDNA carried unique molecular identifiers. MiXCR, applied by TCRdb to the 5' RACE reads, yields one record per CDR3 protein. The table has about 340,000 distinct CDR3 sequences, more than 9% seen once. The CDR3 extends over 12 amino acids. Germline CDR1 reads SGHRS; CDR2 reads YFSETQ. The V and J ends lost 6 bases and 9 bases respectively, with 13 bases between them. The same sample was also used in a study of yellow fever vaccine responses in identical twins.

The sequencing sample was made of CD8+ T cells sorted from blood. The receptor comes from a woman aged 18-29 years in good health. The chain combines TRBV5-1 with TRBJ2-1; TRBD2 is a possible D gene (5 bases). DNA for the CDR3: TGCGCCAGCACCCTTGAGGGTAGTGAGCAGTTCTTC. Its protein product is CASTLEGSEQFF.